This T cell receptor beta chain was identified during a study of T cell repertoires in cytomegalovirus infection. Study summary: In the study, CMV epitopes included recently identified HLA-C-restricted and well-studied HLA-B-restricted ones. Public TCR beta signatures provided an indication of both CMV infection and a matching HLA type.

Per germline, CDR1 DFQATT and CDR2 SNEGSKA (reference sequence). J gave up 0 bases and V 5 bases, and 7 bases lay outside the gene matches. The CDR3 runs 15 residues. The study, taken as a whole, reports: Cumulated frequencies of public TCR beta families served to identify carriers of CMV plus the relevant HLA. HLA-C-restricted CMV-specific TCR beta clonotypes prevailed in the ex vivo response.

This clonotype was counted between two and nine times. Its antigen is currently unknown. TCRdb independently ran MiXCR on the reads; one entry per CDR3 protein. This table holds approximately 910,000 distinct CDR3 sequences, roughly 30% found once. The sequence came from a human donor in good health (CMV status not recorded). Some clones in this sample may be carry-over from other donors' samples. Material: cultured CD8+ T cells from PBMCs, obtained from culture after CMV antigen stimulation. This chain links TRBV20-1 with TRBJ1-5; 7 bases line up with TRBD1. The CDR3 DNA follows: TGCAGTGCTGCCGGGACAGTCGATAGCAATCAGCCCCAGCATTTT. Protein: CSAAGTVDSNQPQHF.